This T cell receptor beta chain comes out of a study of blood T cell repertoires in COVID-19. Per the original methods: Amplification of reference gene primers was used by the study to estimate nucleated cell counts. Measured with immunoSEQ multiplex PCR; TCRdb has only the in-frame clones, and not every one. That table supplies the V and J calls and clone size; D and trimming were determined from the DNA. The sample holds under 400,000 clones, roughly 86% seen once. The TCR sequence derives from a woman under 40 who had been exposed to COVID-19. The sample consisted of PBMCs or T cells enriched from blood (not recorded which).

CDR3 region: CASSSLGALNGGELFF. The DNA for the CDR3 is TGTGCCAGCAGCTCCTTAGGGGCCCTCAACGGCGGGGAGCTGTTTTTT. The J gene is TRBJ2-2, the V gene TRBV5-8; tentatively, D is TRBD1 (5 bases). The germline V gene encodes CDR1 SGHTS and CDR2 YDEGEE. Between the trimmed V and J ends, which lost 3 bases and 7 bases, there was a span of 19 bases. CDR3 length: 16 amino acids.